This T cell receptor beta chain was sequenced for a study of cytomegalovirus exposure and HLA in healthy donors. The study's findings and limits: Most CMV-associated TCR beta chains were later found to appear HLA-restricted.

Everyone who donated was a healthy bone marrow donor. PCR used 60 Vbeta primers and 13 Jbeta primers. The data were produced by immunoSEQ multiplex PCR, yet TCRdb's version contains in-frame clones alone and is incomplete. The table shows 95,000 to 100,000 clones, with roughly 80% occurring only once. About this clone: As yet, its antigen is unknown.

The receptor comes from a man in his forties in good health and CMV-seronegative. The specimen sequenced was PBMCs.

CDR3 amino acids: CASRVLGLAGAEQYF. The CDR3 nucleotides are TGTGCCAGCAGAGTTTTGGGCCTAGCGGGTGCCGAGCAGTACTTC. The J gene is TRBJ2-7, the V gene TRBV2; 8 positions match TRBD2. CDR1 and CDR2 from the germline V gene are SNHLY and FYNNEI. Trimming removed 6 bases from V and 6 bases from J; junction bases left unmatched: 13. CDR3 length: 15 residues.